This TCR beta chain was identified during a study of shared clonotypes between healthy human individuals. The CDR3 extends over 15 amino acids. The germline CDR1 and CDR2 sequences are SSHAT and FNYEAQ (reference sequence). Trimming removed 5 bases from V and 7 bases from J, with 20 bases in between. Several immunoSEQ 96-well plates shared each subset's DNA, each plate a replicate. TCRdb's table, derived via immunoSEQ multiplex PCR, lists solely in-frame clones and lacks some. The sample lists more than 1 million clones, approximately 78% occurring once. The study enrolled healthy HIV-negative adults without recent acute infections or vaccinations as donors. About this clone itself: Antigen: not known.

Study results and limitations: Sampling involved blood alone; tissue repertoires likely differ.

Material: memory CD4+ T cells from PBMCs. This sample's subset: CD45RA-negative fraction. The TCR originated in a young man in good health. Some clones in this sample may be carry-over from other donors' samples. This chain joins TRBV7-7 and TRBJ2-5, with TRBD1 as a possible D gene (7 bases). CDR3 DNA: TGTGCCAGCAGCCCAGGGAGGACAGGTGGCGGGACCCAGTACTTC. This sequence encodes CASSPGRTGGGTQYF.